Below are 24 T cell receptor beta chains sequenced from a single sample in a study of cytomegalovirus exposure and HLA in healthy donors. The PCR made use of 60 Vbeta and 13 Jbeta primers. Data came from immunoSEQ multiplex PCR; TCRdb stores just in-frame clones and leaves some out. The repertoire holds some 200,000 clones, with roughly 80% as singletons. The sample taken for sequencing was PBMCs. Source of these receptors: a man aged 50 to 60 in good health and CMV-seronegative.

The rearrangement uses TRBV28 and TRBJ2-7, with 12 nucleotides matching TRBD2. CDR3 length: 15 amino acids. Germline CDR1 and CDR2: MDHEN and SYDVKM. The ends lost 4 bases at V and 2 bases at J; junction bases unmatched: 3. CDR3 amino acids: CASSSTSGSPYEQYF. CDR3 nucleotides: TGTGCCAGCAGTTCGACTAGCGGGAGCCCCTACGAGCAGTACTTC.

In nucleotides, the CDR3 is TGTGCCACTACTCGGGACTCCCTGTCCGGGGAGCTGTTTTTT. This sequence encodes CATTRDSLSGELFF. The genes are TRBV6-5 and TRBJ2-2, with D possibly matching TRBD2 (6 bases). The CDR3 covers 14 residues. The germline V gene encodes CDR1 MNHEY and CDR2 SVGAGI. V was pared by 10 bases and J by 6 bases, with 18 bases between.

The chain uses TRBV7-2 and TRBJ2-1; 7 nucleotides match TRBD1. V trimming: 0 bases; J trimming: 2 bases; junction bases outside the gene matches: 7. Germline lookup yields CDR1 SGHTA and CDR2 FQGNSA. The CDR3 has 17 amino acids. The CDR3 nucleotides read TGTGCCAGCAGCTTAGCGTCCTCTGGGACAGCCTACAATGAGCAGTTCTTC. Protein sequence: CASSLASSGTAYNEQFF.

The V gene is TRBV19, the J gene TRBJ1-2; D ambiguous. In germline, CDR1 is LNHDA, CDR2 SQIVND (reference sequence). CDR3 length: 16 amino acids. Trimming left V 4 bases short and J 5 bases short, with 20 bases between. This CDR3 is CASSTTTPGEEYGYTF. The CDR3 bases are TGTGCCAGTAGTACCACCACACCGGGAGAGGAATATGGCTACACCTTC.

The chain links TRBV11-2 to TRBJ2-2; D remains ambiguous. This CDR3 spans 13 amino acids. The V and J ends lost 5 bases and 3 bases respectively, with 7 bases between them. Germline V gene lookup returns CDR1 SGHAT and CDR2 FQNNGV. CDR3 in amino acids: CASSRYDTGELFF. In DNA form, the CDR3 reads TGTGCCAGCAGCCGCTACGACACCGGGGAGCTGTTTTTT. Variable domain in full (rest from reference TRBV11-2 and TRBJ2-2): EAGVAQSPRYKIIEKRQSVAFWCNPISGHATLYWYQQILGQGPKLLIQFQNNGVVDDSQLPKDRFSAERLKGVDSTLKIQPAKLEDSAVYLCASSRYDTGELFFGEGSRLTVL.

This clone was seen once. CDR3 amino acids: CASSLAGQPYYEQYF. CDR3 DNA sequence: TGTGCCAGCAGCCTAGCGGGACAGCCTTACTACGAGCAGTACTTC. The J gene is TRBJ2-7, the V gene TRBV6-1, with 9 bases aligning to TRBD2. The junction had 9 bases not matched to a gene; V was cut back by 6 bases and J by 3 bases. The CDR3 covers 15 residues. In germline, CDR1 is MNHNS, CDR2 SASEGT.

The CDR3 here is CASSPPGQSYEQYF. CDR3 DNA: TGTGCCAGCAGTCCACCGGGACAGAGCTACGAGCAGTACTTC. The V gene is TRBV28, the J gene TRBJ2-7, with TRBD1 matching over 7 bases. Trimming at V came to 5 bases and at J to 3 bases, leaving 7 bases not matched to a gene. Germline-derived CDR1 and CDR2 are MDHEN and SYDVKM. This CDR3 contains 14 residues.

The rearrangement links TRBV19 to TRBJ2-5; TRBD1 matches 9 bases. The germline gives CDR1 LNHDA, CDR2 SQIVND (reference sequence). This CDR3 is 15 amino acids long. Germline trimming cut 5 bases from V and 5 bases from J; bases unmatched to any gene: 9. In nucleotides, the CDR3 is TGTGCCAGTAGTCACAGGGGGCAGGGCTCGGAGACCCAGTACTTC. This sequence encodes CASSHRGQGSETQYF.

This chain connects TRBV7-9 to TRBJ2-3; D may be TRBD2 (5 bases). The CDR3 covers 15 residues. V lost 1 base and J 0 bases, leaving 8 bases between the germline ends. CDR1 SEHNR and CDR2 FQNEAQ come from the germline V gene (reference sequence). The CDR3 sequence: CASSLGRASTDTQYF. DNA for the CDR3: TGTGCCAGCAGCTTAGGGCGGGCTAGCACAGATACGCAGTATTTT.

The chain uses TRBV30 and TRBJ2-7; 7 bases agree with TRBD1. The CDR3 consists of 13 residues. The J segment lost 2 bases and the V segment lost 3 bases, leaving 4 bases of the junction unmatched. Germline CDR1 and CDR2: GTSNPN and SVGIG (reference sequence). The CDR3 sequence is CAWRVGQAYEQYF. The CDR3 DNA is TGTGCCTGGAGGGTTGGACAGGCCTACGAGCAGTACTTC. Together with reference TRBV30 and TRBJ2-7, the CDR3 gives the full variable domain: SQTIHQWPATLVQPVGSPLSLECTVEGTSNPNLYWYRQAAGRGLQLLFYSVGIGQISSEVPQNLSASRPQDRQFILSSKKLLLSDSGFYLCAWRVGQAYEQYFGPGTRLTVT.

This clone was seen a few times. The rearrangement joins TRBV6-1 to TRBJ2-3; D possibly corresponds to TRBD1 (5 bases). This CDR3 contains 15 residues. The germline V gene has CDR1 MNHNS and CDR2 SASEGT. Trimming shortened V by 6 bases and J by 0 bases, and 13 bases separated the two germline ends. CDR3 sequence (DNA): TGTGCCAGCAGGGGGCGGAGAGCTAGCACAGATACGCAGTATTTT. Amino acid sequence: CASRGRRASTDTQYF.

The chain recombines TRBV4-1 with TRBJ1-5; possible D gene TRBD1, 6 bases. Germline loops: CDR1 MGHRA, CDR2 YSYEKL. V was pared by 0 bases and J by 7 bases, with 13 bases between. The CDR3 length is 15 residues. CDR3 DNA sequence: TGCGCCAGCAGCCAAGATTTACAGGGTGGGCAGCCCCAGCATTTT. Its translation: CASSQDLQGGQPQHF.

The chain combines TRBV28 with TRBJ1-5; no definite D call. The germline V and J ends were trimmed by 3 bases and 5 bases, with 8 bases remaining between them. Germline CDR1 reads MDHEN; CDR2 reads SYDVKM. This CDR3 is built from 13 residues. This CDR3 is CASSFFSDQPQHF. Written as DNA, the CDR3 is TGTGCCAGCAGTTTCTTTTCCGATCAGCCCCAGCATTTT.

The chain combines TRBV18 with TRBJ2-6, with D uncertain. Germline values: CDR1 KGHSH, CDR2 LQKENI. The CDR3 sequence is 14 residues long. V dropped 4 bases and J dropped 0 bases, with 4 bases sitting between them. This CDR3 is CASSRLSGANVLTF. DNA for the CDR3: TGTGCCAGCTCACGTCTCTCTGGGGCCAACGTCCTGACTTTC.

The chain has TRBV6-6 and TRBJ2-1, with a weak D call TRBD2 (5 bases). CDR1 is MNHNY, CDR2 SVGAGI, per germline (reference sequence). This CDR3 is built from 15 residues. V shed 2 bases and J shed 3 bases, with 11 bases lying between them. The chain's CDR3 is CASSYPRGSYNEQFF. The CDR3 nucleotides read TGTGCCAGCAGTTACCCTCGAGGGAGCTACAATGAGCAGTTCTTC.

The chain recombines TRBV4-2 with TRBJ2-5; TRBD2 agrees at 11 bases. V gave up 0 bases and J gave up 5 bases; unmatched junction bases: 11. The CDR3 is made up of 18 amino acids. In germline, CDR1 is LGHNA, CDR2 YNFKEQ. The CDR3 sequence: CASSQDGLAGGHFETQYF. CDR3 sequence (DNA): TGTGCCAGCAGCCAAGATGGGCTAGCGGGAGGCCACTTCGAGACCCAGTACTTC.

The chain joins TRBV6-4 to TRBJ2-1; 15 bases fit TRBD2. The CDR3 is 19 residues long. Unmatched junction bases numbered 13, after V lost 3 bases and J lost 7 bases. Germline CDR1 reads MRHNA; CDR2 reads SNTAGT. This chain's CDR3 is CASSEKQGTSGRTPNEQFF. The CDR3 DNA sequence: TGTGCCAGCAGTGAAAAACAGGGGACTAGCGGGAGGACCCCGAATGAGCAGTTCTTC.

The chain joins TRBV18 to TRBJ2-7; D is perhaps TRBD1 (6 bases). Germline loops: CDR1 KGHSH, CDR2 LQKENI. The ends were cut back, 6 bases at V and 2 bases at J, with 17 bases in the middle. This CDR3 contains 15 residues. The CDR3 region is CASSLDSGPTYEQYF. The CDR3 DNA is TGTGCCAGCTCCCTGGACAGTGGGCCTACCTACGAGCAGTACTTC. Full variable domain (outside the CDR3, taken from reference TRBV18 and TRBJ2-7): NAGVMQNPRHLVRRRGQEARLRCSPMKGHSHVYWYRQLPEEGLKFMVYLQKENIIDESGMPKERFSAEFPKEGPSILRIQQVVRGDSAAYFCASSLDSGPTYEQYFGPGTRLTVT.

V usage is TRBV6-6 and J usage is TRBJ2-7, with D possibly matching TRBD2 (5 bases). The CDR3 contains 13 residues. Germline V gene sequence: CDR1 MNHNY, CDR2 SVGAGI (reference sequence). Deletions cut 7 bases from V and 3 bases from J, with 13 bases between. CDR3 sequence: CASTLQRDYEQYF. CDR3 DNA sequence: TGTGCCAGCACCCTACAGAGGGACTACGAGCAGTACTTC.

This clone was observed a few times. The chain is built from TRBV19 and TRBJ2-1; tentatively, D is TRBD2 (5 bases). CDR3 length equals 15 residues. V was shortened by 1 base and J by 2 bases, with 9 bases between the two germline ends. Germline CDR1 is LNHDA and CDR2 is SQIVND (reference sequence). CDR3 loop: CASSIAGVAYNEQFF. The CDR3 bases are TGTGCCAGTAGTATAGCCGGGGTGGCCTACAATGAGCAGTTCTTC. The full variable domain, in which reference TRBV19 and TRBJ2-1 provide the parts outside the CDR3, is DGGITQSPKYLFRKEGQNVTLSCEQNLNHDAMYWYRQDPGQGLRLIYYSQIVNDFQKGDIAEGYSVSREKKESFPLTVTSAQKNPTAFYLCASSIAGVAYNEQFFGPGTRLTVL.

This clone has only one observation. The genes are TRBV28 and TRBJ2-7; 9 positions agree with TRBD2. Germline V gene sequence: CDR1 MDHEN, CDR2 SYDVKM. The CDR3 consists of 16 residues. J lost 4 bases, V lost 6 bases, and 13 bases had no gene match. The CDR3 protein is CASSEGSVAGVYEQYF. In DNA form, the CDR3 reads TGTGCCAGCAGCGAGGGTTCGGTAGCGGGGGTATACGAGCAGTACTTC.

This chain connects TRBV5-5 to TRBJ2-7; D might be TRBD1 (5 bases). Germline V gene sequence: CDR1 SGHKS, CDR2 YYEKEE (reference sequence). This CDR3 spans 14 amino acids. The ends were cut back, 2 bases at V and 6 bases at J, with 15 bases in the middle. The CDR3 reads CASSFSAGSLEQYF. DNA of the CDR3: TGTGCCAGCAGCTTTTCCGCAGGGTCCCTCGAGCAGTACTTC. The whole variable domain, remainder taken from reference TRBV5-5 and TRBJ2-7, is DAGVTQSPTHLIKTRGQQVTLRCSPISGHKSVSWYQQVLGQGPQFIFQYYEKEERGRGNFPDRFSARQFPNYSSELNVNALLLGDSALYLCASSFSAGSLEQYFGPGTRLTVT.

This clone was observed a handful of times. The chain links TRBV28 to TRBJ2-3; possibly TRBD1 for D (5 bases). CDR3 length: 14 residues. Germline CDR1 reads MDHEN; CDR2 reads SYDVKM. The germline V and J ends were trimmed by 6 bases and 0 bases, with 10 bases remaining between them. The CDR3: CASSPRTSTDTQYF. DNA of the CDR3: TGTGCCAGCAGCCCTAGGACAAGCACAGATACGCAGTATTTT.

The rearrangement links TRBV7-9 to TRBJ2-1, with TRBD2 matching 14 bases. Germline V gene data show CDR1 as SEHNR and CDR2 as FQNEAQ (reference sequence). The CDR3 has 15 residues. V was clipped by 4 bases and J by 10 bases; unmatched bases: 6. The CDR3 DNA sequence: TGTGCCAGCAGCTCGGGGACTAGCGGGAGTGAGGAGCAGTTCTTC. Protein product: CASSSGTSGSEEQFF.